The T cell receptor (beta chain) under discussion was sequenced for a study of T cell responses to AZD1222 COVID-19 vaccine. This CDR3 contains 16 residues. V lost 3 bases and J lost 4; bases outside the gene matches: 8. CDR1 is KGHSH, CDR2 LQKENI, per germline. Profiling relied on immunoSEQ multiplex PCR, and the TCRdb table lists in-frame clones only, not all of them. The table lists about 84,000 clones, 70% to 90% of them singletons. This receptor was taken from an adult in good health. The gene calls are TRBV18 and TRBJ2-2; 7 bases map to TRBD1. The sample consisted of peripheral blood, taken on day 0 of AZD1222 vaccination. The CDR3 coding sequence is TGTGCCAGCTCACCCCCGACAGGGTGGGGCACCGGGGAGCTGTTTTTT. It specifies CASSPPTGWGTGELFF.